The 9 T cell receptor beta chains listed next were all sequenced from one sample in a study of shared clonotypes between healthy human individuals. The method was immunoSEQ multiplex PCR; TCRdb's version includes in-frame clones alone and lacks a portion of them. Of about 2.1 million clones listed, about 93% are singletons. CD45RO-negative cells were positively selected for CCR7, leaving out terminally differentiated effector memory CD45RA+ cells. The sequencing sample was made of naive CD8+ T cells from PBMCs. These receptors came from a man aged 18-30 years in good health. Some clones in this sample may be carry-over from other donors' samples.

This clone occurred once. V is TRBV2 and J is TRBJ2-7; D unresolved. The V gene lost 0 bases and the J gene lost 4 bases, with 10 bases spanning the gap. The CDR3 is 14 residues long. The germline V gene has CDR1 SNHLY and CDR2 FYNNEI. CDR3: CASSEALHPYEQYF. The CDR3 region has the DNA TGTGCCAGCAGTGAAGCGCTTCATCCATACGAGCAGTACTTC.

This rearrangement joins TRBV12-5 to TRBJ2-1, with D tentatively TRBD2 (5 bases). The V end lost 2 bases, the J end lost 9 bases, and 8 bases lay between the germline ends. CDR1 is LGHNT, CDR2 FRNRAP, per germline. The CDR3 contains 12 residues. Here the CDR3 reads CASGLRAGEQFF. The CDR3 DNA reads TGTGCTAGTGGTTTGCGCGCGGGTGAGCAGTTCTTC. The full variable domain, completed using reference TRBV12-5 and TRBJ2-1, is DARVTQTPRHKVTEMGQEVTMRCQPILGHNTVFWYRQTMMQGLELLAYFRNRAPLDDSGMPKDRFSAEMPDATLATLKIQPSEPRDSAVYFCASGLRAGEQFFGPGTRLTVL.

Remarks on this clone: The same CDR3 arises from other DNA sequences in this sample as well. V is TRBV11-2 and J is TRBJ2-7, with D unresolved. The CDR3 has 12 amino acids. Germline V CDR1 and CDR2: SGHAT, FQNNGV. V dropped 5 bases and J dropped 4 bases, with 9 bases sitting between them. CDR3 sequence: CASSHVGYEQYF. CDR3 DNA: TGTGCCAGCAGCCATGTAGGGTACGAGCAGTACTTC. Looking up the rest from reference TRBV11-2 and TRBJ2-7 gives the full variable domain: EAGVAQSPRYKIIEKRQSVAFWCNPISGHATLYWYQQILGQGPKLLIQFQNNGVVDDSQLPKDRFSAERLKGVDSTLKIQPAKLEDSAVYLCASSHVGYEQYFGPGTRLTVT.

The rearrangement joins TRBV19 to TRBJ1-2; unclear D gene. Per germline, CDR1 LNHDA and CDR2 SQIVND (reference sequence). V was shortened by 5 bases and J by 4 bases, with 11 bases between the two germline ends. This CDR3 region has 13 residues. CDR3 in amino acids: CASSASVTYGYTF. CDR3 nucleotides: TGTGCCAGTAGTGCCTCAGTTACCTATGGCTACACCTTC.

The chain combines TRBV11-2 with TRBJ2-5; D possibly corresponds to TRBD2 (7 bases). This CDR3 region has 17 residues. V lost 4 bases to trimming and J lost 1 base, with 19 bases between them. Germline-derived CDR1 and CDR2 are SGHAT and FQNNGV. The CDR3: CASSSGGREPLQETQYF. In DNA form, the CDR3 reads TGTGCCAGCAGCTCTGGGGGGCGGGAGCCCCTCCAAGAGACCCAGTACTTC.

The chain carries TRBV4-3 and TRBJ2-1; the D is unclear. CDR1 LGHNA and CDR2 YSLEER come from the germline V gene. The CDR3 is made up of 13 amino acids. Trimming stripped 0 bases from V and 6 bases from J, with 6 bases between. CDR3 sequence (DNA): TGCGCCAGCAGCCAAGATAGCCCCAATGAGCAGTTCTTC. Encoded protein: CASSQDSPNEQFF.

This clone turned up a few times. The gene calls are TRBV4-3 and TRBJ2-7; TRBD1 aligns across 8 bases. CDR3 length equals 14 residues. The germline V gene encodes CDR1 LGHNA and CDR2 YSLEER. V shed 0 bases, J shed 3 bases, and the junction held 1 base outside the gene matches. CDR3 nucleotides: TGCGCCAGCAGCCAAGAGACAGGGGACTACGAGCAGTACTTC. Amino acid sequence: CASSQETGDYEQYF.

This clone was observed once. The CDR3 is CASSDEGGTQYF. The CDR3 DNA sequence: TGTGCCAGCAGCGACGAGGGTGGGACGCAGTATTTT. This chain uses TRBV9 with TRBJ2-3; TRBD2 is a possible D gene (5 bases). CDR1 is SGDLS, CDR2 YYNGEE, per germline. Deletions cut 3 bases from V and 9 bases from J, with 11 bases between. The CDR3 extends over 12 amino acids.

The genes are TRBV5-4 and TRBJ2-7; maybe TRBD2 (6 bases). V was pared by 3 bases and J by 1 base, with 8 bases between. Germline CDR1 and CDR2: SGHNT and YYREEE (reference sequence). The CDR3 is made up of 13 amino acids. The CDR3, as DNA: TGTGCCAGCAGCTCCGGGACTTCCTACGAGCAGTACTTC. Protein product: CASSSGTSYEQYF.